The clone carrying this TCR beta chain was found a few times. The antigen remains unidentified. The data derive from a study of shared clonotypes between healthy human individuals. General study results and limits: Clonotype sharing across several donors was observed for around 5% of naive CD4 clonotypes.

Participating donors were healthy, HIV-negative adults free of recent acute infections or vaccinations. Profiled with immunoSEQ multiplex PCR; TCRdb holds only in-frame clones, not every one. The repertoire holds over a million clones, with approximately 96% as singletons. V was trimmed by 3 bases and J by 0 bases, leaving 5 bases between them. This CDR3 is 13 amino acids long. Germline CDR1 MNHNS, CDR2 SASEGT. The source of this sequence is a man between 25 and 39 years old in good health. Sequencing was performed on naive CD4+ T cells sorted from blood. Subset denoted: CD45RA+ positively selected. The rearrangement links TRBV6-1 to TRBJ1-2, with D unclear. The CDR3 DNA sequence: TGTGCCAGCAGTGACAGGCCTAACTATGGCTACACCTTC. Translating gives CASSDRPNYGYTF.